A selection of T cell receptor beta chains follows, all from one sample in a study of CD8+CD57+ T cells in acquired aplastic anemia. TCRdb called the reads again in MiXCR, with one record for every CDR3 protein. The repertoire holds fewer than 250,000 distinct CDR3 sequences, with roughly half as singletons. Source material: sorted CD4+, CD8+, or CD8+CD57+ T cells (not recorded which) from PBMCs. The origin of the receptors is a human donor in good health, serving as a control. Both conserved end residues are part of each CDR3. D genes are given only for firm matches. Part of the rows lack a size; the others show once, few, many or a class for expanded clones.

V: TRBV20-1; size: many; J: TRBJ2-1; D: -; length: 13; DNA: TGCAGTGCAAAAGGGGGGGGGTACAATGAGCAGTTCTTC; CDR3: CSAKGGGYNEQFF
V: TRBV6-1; size: many; J: TRBJ2-7; D: -; length: 12; DNA: TGTGCCAGCAGTGAAGCTGGGGGGCAGCAGTACTTC; CDR3: CASSEAGGQQYF
V: TRBV10-3; size: few; J: TRBJ1-5; D: -; length: 17; DNA: TGTGCCAGCAGTGAAAAAAGGGCCAGTTATAGCAATCAGCCCCAGCATTTT; CDR3: CASSEKRASYSNQPQHF
V: TRBV20-1; size: -; J: TRBJ1-2; D: -; length: 14; DNA: TGCAGTGCTAGAGATTTACGGGCTCTTTATGGCTACACCTTC; CDR3: CSARDLRALYGYTF
V: TRBV20-1; size: -; J: TRBJ2-5; D: TRBD2; length: 13; DNA: TGCAGTGCTTGCCCGGCGGGAGAAGAGACCCAGTACTTC; CDR3: CSACPAGEETQYF
V: TRBV7-8; size: many; J: TRBJ1-5; D: TRBD1; length: 16; DNA: TGTGCCAGCACGAAGGACAGGGACTATAGCAATCAGCCCCAGCATTTT; CDR3: CASTKDRDYSNQPQHF
V: TRBV30; size: -; J: TRBJ1-5; D: -; length: 15; DNA: TGTGCCTGGAGTGAGAAGGGTACTATCAATCAGCCCCAGCATTTT; CDR3: CAWSEKGTINQPQHF
V: TRBV27; size: -; J: TRBJ2-1; D: TRBD2; length: 16; DNA: TGTGCCAGCAGTTCCGTCCCGGGACTAGCGGGTCATGAGCAGTTCTTC; CDR3: CASSSVPGLAGHEQFF
V: TRBV15; size: few; J: TRBJ1-1; D: TRBD1; length: 14; DNA: TGTGTCACCAGCAGAGGACAGGGAGGTACTGAAGCTTTCTTT; CDR3: CVTSRGQGGTEAFF
V: TRBV9; size: -; J: TRBJ2-7; D: -; length: 12; DNA: TGTGCCAGCAGCGTAGCAGGGAGCGAGCAGTACTTC; CDR3: CASSVAGSEQYF
V: TRBV20-1; size: -; J: TRBJ2-3; D: TRBD2; length: 15; DNA: TGCAGTGCTAGGTATTCGCGGGGGACCACAGATACGCAGTATTTT; CDR3: CSARYSRGTTDTQYF
V: TRBV7-6; size: -; J: TRBJ1-6; D: -; length: 19; DNA: -; CDR3: CASSLGETQYFGPDSPLHF
V: TRBV5-1; size: few; J: TRBJ2-3; D: TRBD1; length: 16; DNA: TGCGCCAGCAGCCAAGATCCGACAGGGAGTGGAGATACGCAGTATTTT; CDR3: CASSQDPTGSGDTQYF
V: TRBV9; size: few; J: TRBJ2-7; D: TRBD1; length: 16; DNA: TGTGCCAGCAGCGGGGGGGGACAGGGGGCCCCTTACGAGCAGTACTTC; CDR3: CASSGGGQGAPYEQYF
V: TRBV6-5; size: few; J: TRBJ1-1; D: -; length: 14; DNA: TGTGCCAGCAGTTGGGGACTGCTGAACACTGAAGCTTTCTTT; CDR3: CASSWGLLNTEAFF
V: TRBV25-1; size: many; J: TRBJ1-2; D: -; length: 14; DNA: TGTGCCAGCAGTGACCCCATTTCTAACTATGGCTACACCTTC; CDR3: CASSDPISNYGYTF
V: TRBV27; size: many; J: TRBJ1-6; D: TRBD1; length: 14; DNA: TGTGCCAGCAGTCCCGGAAGGGGGCGGACACCCCTCCACTTT; CDR3: CASSPGRGRTPLHF
V: TRBV28; size: -; J: TRBJ1-2; D: -; length: 15; DNA: TGTGCCAGCAGTTTACTGACTGGGGTTAACTATGGCTACACCTTC; CDR3: CASSLLTGVNYGYTF
V: TRBV20-1; size: many; J: TRBJ1-2; D: -; length: 11; DNA: TGCAGTGCTAGAGCCTCCTATGGCTACACCTTC; CDR3: CSARASYGYTF
V: TRBV9; size: -; J: TRBJ2-1; D: TRBD2; length: 15; DNA: TGTGCCAGCGGACGAGGAGGCGGGGGGCCTGGGGAGCAGTTCTTC; CDR3: CASGRGGGGPGEQFF
V: TRBV19; size: -; J: TRBJ2-7; D: -; length: 14; DNA: TGTGCCAGCAGCTCCGGGTACGCTCCCTACGAGCAGTACTTC; CDR3: CASSSGYAPYEQYF
V: TRBV7-6; size: many; J: TRBJ1-2; D: -; length: 14; DNA: TGTGCCAGCAGCCCTATAACCCTAGGGGATGGCTACACCTTC; CDR3: CASSPITLGDGYTF
V: TRBV2; size: once; J: TRBJ2-6; D: TRBD2; length: 13; DNA: TGTGCCGGCAGTCCCGGGGGGGATAAGGTGCTGACTTTC; CDR3: CAGSPGGDKVLTF
V: TRBV3-1; size: many; J: TRBJ1-2; D: -; length: 13; DNA: TGTGCCAGCACCCCCGGAGGGCCGTATGGCTACACCTTC; CDR3: CASTPGGPYGYTF
V: TRBV7-2; size: many; J: TRBJ1-6; D: -; length: 14; DNA: TGTGCCAGCAGCTTAGAGGTGGGTTGGTCACCCCTCCACTTT; CDR3: CASSLEVGWSPLHF
V: TRBV7-2; size: many; J: TRBJ2-1; D: TRBD2; length: 16; DNA: TGTGCCAGCAGCTTGGCGGCGGGGGGCTCCTACAATGAGCAGTTCTTC; CDR3: CASSLAAGGSYNEQFF
V: TRBV20-1; size: -; J: TRBJ2-7; D: -; length: 12; DNA: TGCAGTGCTAGTATCCCACCAGACGAGCAGTACTTC; CDR3: CSASIPPDEQYF
V: TRBV25-1; size: -; J: TRBJ1-5; D: TRBD1; length: 15; DNA: TGTGCCAGCAGTGACGGGACAGGGTTAGATCAGCCCCAGCATTTT; CDR3: CASSDGTGLDQPQHF
V: TRBV7-8; size: -; J: TRBJ1-6; D: -; length: 15; DNA: TGTGCCAGCAGCTTATCTGGCAGGGTGGATTCACCCCTCCACTTT; CDR3: CASSLSGRVDSPLHF
V: TRBV2; size: -; J: TRBJ2-3; D: TRBD1; length: 14; DNA: TGTGCCAGCAGAAGACAGGGTGATCCAGATACGCAGTATTTT; CDR3: CASRRQGDPDTQYF
V: TRBV20-1; size: -; J: TRBJ2-2; D: -; length: 17; DNA: TGCAGTGCTAGAGATCTGGTAGGCGGGACGAACACCGGGGAGCTGTTTTTT; CDR3: CSARDLVGGTNTGELFF
V: TRBV24-1; size: once; J: TRBJ2-1; D: TRBD2; length: 15; DNA: TGTGCCACCAGTGCGTTGCTAGCGGGAGACAATGAGCAGTTCTTC; CDR3: CATSALLAGDNEQFF
V: TRBV9; size: many; J: TRBJ2-5; D: -; length: 14; DNA: TGTGCCAGCAGCCCCCAGGGTATCCAAGAGACCCAGTACTTC; CDR3: CASSPQGIQETQYF
V: TRBV15; size: -; J: TRBJ2-3; D: TRBD2; length: 15; DNA: TGTGCCACCAGCAGAGCGACTAGCGGGTGGGATACGCAGTATTTT; CDR3: CATSRATSGWDTQYF
V: TRBV19; size: -; J: TRBJ2-1; D: TRBD2; length: 14; DNA: TGTGCCAGTATGGAGCGGGGGAGATACAATGAGCAGTTCTTC; CDR3: CASMERGRYNEQFF
V: TRBV10-1; size: many; J: TRBJ1-1; D: -; length: 14; DNA: TGCGCCAGCAGTGAGTCAAGGCAGGGGACAGAAGCTTTCTTT; CDR3: CASSESRQGTEAFF
V: TRBV2; size: few; J: TRBJ2-1; D: -; length: 13; DNA: TGTGCCAGCAGTGAGCCGAGTGCCAATGAGCAGTTCTTC; CDR3: CASSEPSANEQFF
V: TRBV5-4; size: few; J: TRBJ1-2; D: -; length: 17; DNA: TGTGCCAGCAGCTTGGTTGGACAAAGCTCCCTTAACTATGGCTACACCTTC; CDR3: CASSLVGQSSLNYGYTF
V: TRBV4-3; size: -; J: TRBJ2-5; D: TRBD2; length: 15; DNA: TGCGCCAGCAGCCAAGGGAGCGGGGGGGTGGAGACCCAGTACTTC; CDR3: CASSQGSGGVETQYF
V: TRBV4-3; size: many; J: TRBJ1-6; D: -; length: 18; DNA: TGCGCCAGCAGCCAGGAAACAGGGACAAGCTCCTATAATTCACCCCTCCACTTT; CDR3: CASSQETGTSSYNSPLHF
V: TRBV5-6; size: -; J: TRBJ1-6; D: -; length: 18; DNA: TGTGCCAGCAGCTTCCCACGGAATCGGAGCTCCTATAATTCACCCCTCCACTTT; CDR3: CASSFPRNRSSYNSPLHF
V: TRBV10-1; size: medium-sized; J: TRBJ2-2; D: -; length: 12; DNA: TGCGCCAGCACGACGAACACCGGGGAGCTGTTTTTT; CDR3: CASTTNTGELFF
V: TRBV14; size: many; J: TRBJ2-3; D: TRBD2; length: 16; DNA: TGTGCCAGCAGCCAAGCCGGGGGGGGGCGCACAGATACGCAGTATTTT; CDR3: CASSQAGGGRTDTQYF
V: TRBV24-1; size: many; J: TRBJ1-5; D: -; length: 12; DNA: TGTGCCACCAGTGATCCCAATCAGCCCCAGCATTTT; CDR3: CATSDPNQPQHF
V: TRBV29-1; size: -; J: TRBJ2-5; D: TRBD2; length: 11; DNA: TGCAGCGGCGGGGGGGCCGAGACCCAGTACTTC; CDR3: CSGGGAETQYF
V: TRBV7-8; size: -; J: TRBJ2-7; D: -; length: 13; DNA: TGTGCCAGCAGCCCGGAACCCTCCTACGAGCAGTACTTC; CDR3: CASSPEPSYEQYF
V: TRBV2; size: -; J: TRBJ2-3; D: -; length: 16; DNA: TGTGCCAGCAGTCGAGAGACAGGGCCGGGAGGAGATACGCAGTATTTT; CDR3: CASSRETGPGGDTQYF
V: TRBV7-3; size: once; J: TRBJ1-2; D: TRBD1; length: 17; DNA: TGTGCCAGCAGCCCCACCATGGCGACAGGGGGGAACTATGGCTACACCTTC; CDR3: CASSPTMATGGNYGYTF
V: TRBV4-2; size: many; J: TRBJ1-5; D: -; length: 14; DNA: TGTGCCAGCAGCCAAGATCGATTGGATTCGCCCCAGCATTTT; CDR3: CASSQDRLDSPQHF
V: TRBV6-2/TRBV6-3; size: many; J: TRBJ1-2; D: TRBD1; length: 15; DNA: TGTGCCAGCAGTTTCGGGACAGGTCTTACCTATGGCTACACCTTC; CDR3: CASSFGTGLTYGYTF
V: TRBV12-3/TRBV12-4; size: -; J: TRBJ1-4; D: -; length: 13; DNA: TGTGCCAGCAGTTGGGCAGGGGTCGAAAAACTGTTTTTT; CDR3: CASSWAGVEKLFF
V: TRBV2; size: -; J: TRBJ1-4; D: TRBD1; length: 14; DNA: TGTGCCAGCAGAGAGGGACAGGGGAATGAAAAACTGTTTTTT; CDR3: CASREGQGNEKLFF
V: TRBV7-9; size: -; J: TRBJ1-4; D: -; length: 15; DNA: TGTGCCAGCAGCTTGGATAGGGTGCTTATTGAAAAACTGTTTTTT; CDR3: CASSLDRVLIEKLFF
V: TRBV7-9; size: few; J: TRBJ1-2; D: TRBD1; length: 17; DNA: TGTGCCAGCAGCTTAGGGGGTCTAAAGACAGGGCCCTATGGCTACACCTTC; CDR3: CASSLGGLKTGPYGYTF
V: TRBV10-3; size: once; J: TRBJ1-3; D: -; length: 14; DNA: TGTGCCATCAGTGAAGGGGACTCTGGAAACACCATATATTTT; CDR3: CAISEGDSGNTIYF
V: TRBV20-1; size: -; J: TRBJ1-4; D: TRBD1; length: 18; DNA: TGCAGTGCTAGAATCCACCGGGCGACAGGGAGGAGGAACGAAAAACTGTTTTTT; CDR3: CSARIHRATGRRNEKLFF
V: TRBV9; size: -; J: TRBJ1-4; D: -; length: 16; DNA: TGTGCCAGCAGCTCCGGTGCGGTAGAGACGAATGAAAAACTGTTTTTT; CDR3: CASSSGAVETNEKLFF
V: TRBV2; size: -; J: TRBJ1-1; D: TRBD1; length: 15; DNA: TGTGCCAGCTTAATCGACAGGGGTTGGGACACTGAAGCTTTCTTT; CDR3: CASLIDRGWDTEAFF
V: TRBV4-3; size: many; J: TRBJ1-1; D: -; length: 16; DNA: TGCGCCAGCAGCCAGGCCGGGCCGGTGATGAACACTGAAGCTTTCTTT; CDR3: CASSQAGPVMNTEAFF
V: TRBV7-3; size: -; J: TRBJ1-2; D: -; length: 14; DNA: TGTGCCAGCAGCTTAGCGGTGGGGGGGTATGGCTACACCTTC; CDR3: CASSLAVGGYGYTF